The 6 T cell receptor beta chains below all came from one sample that was sequenced in a study of blood T cell repertoires in COVID-19. Libraries were prepared by immunoSEQ multiplex PCR; TCRdb keeps only in-frame clonotypes and omits some of them. The sample shows roughly 150,000 clones, 88% of them seen only once. The sample consisted of peripheral blood. The receptors come from a man aged 50-60 years who had recovered from COVID-19.

The gene calls are TRBV30 and TRBJ2-5, with a tentative D call TRBD2 (6 bases). The CDR3 length is 13 residues. The V end was cut by 0 bases, the J end by 2 bases, with 7 bases between. The germline CDR1 and CDR2 sequences are GTSNPN and SVGIG (reference sequence). The CDR3 nucleotides read TGTGCCTGGAGTGTGGGGGGTCAAGAGACCCAGTACTTC. It is translated as CAWSVGGQETQYF.

This sequence joins TRBV28 and TRBJ1-2, with 9 bases matching TRBD1. V shed 6 bases, J shed 5 bases, and the junction held 7 bases outside the gene matches. The CDR3 sequence is 14 residues long. Germline V gene data show CDR1 as MDHEN and CDR2 as SYDVKM. The CDR3 bases are TGTGCCAGCAGATCACAGGGGGCCCTGTATGGCTACACCTTC. Residues: CASRSQGALYGYTF.

V gene TRBV3-1 (or the pseudogene TRBV3-2) combines with J gene TRBJ1-3; perhaps TRBD1 as D (6 bases). V lost 0 bases, J lost 2 bases, and 14 bases lay in between. The CDR3 is 17 residues long. CDR1 is LGHDT and CDR2 is YNNKEL in the germline V gene (reference sequence). The CDR3 spells CASSQEGGVVPGNTIYF. CDR3 nucleotide sequence: TGTGCCAGCAGCCAAGAAGGGGGGGTCGTTCCTGGAAACACCATATATTTT.

V and J are TRBV7-2 and TRBJ2-5; 7 bases are shared with TRBD2. There are 16 residues in the CDR3. From germline, CDR1 is SGHTA and CDR2 FQGNSA. Unmatched junction bases numbered 12, after V lost 4 bases and J lost 4 bases. The CDR3 region is CASSWGGESARETQYF. The CDR3 nucleotides are TGTGCCAGCAGCTGGGGGGGGGAAAGCGCGAGAGAGACCCAGTACTTC.

The chain joins TRBV7-2 to TRBJ2-3; 7 bases align to TRBD2. The CDR3 spans 16 residues. V lost 5 bases to trimming and J lost 8 bases; unmatched junction nucleotides: 16. The germline V gene encodes CDR1 SGHTA and CDR2 FQGNSA. The CDR3 DNA is TGTGCCAGCAGCCAACGTATGGCGGGAGATCAAGTTACGCAGTATTTT. This gives the protein CASSQRMAGDQVTQYF.

The rearrangement uses TRBV18 and TRBJ2-6; TRBD1 agrees at 7 bases. With V trimmed by 3 bases and J by 0 bases, 8 bases remained unmatched. Germline CDR1 KGHSH, CDR2 LQKENI. CDR3 size: 18 residues. CDR3 sequence reads: CASSPPGTAFSGANVLTF. The CDR3 DNA is TGTGCCAGCTCACCTCCCGGGACAGCTTTCTCTGGGGCCAACGTCCTGACTTTC. The full variable domain, its missing parts supplied by reference TRBV18 and TRBJ2-6, is NAGVMQNPRHLVRRRGQEARLRCSPMKGHSHVYWYRQLPEEGLKFMVYLQKENIIDESGMPKERFSAEFPKEGPSILRIQQVVRGDSAAYFCASSPPGTAFSGANVLTFGAGSRLTVL.